This paragraph reports one TCR beta chain. The target antigen is unknown. This specimen belongs to a study of cytomegalovirus exposure and HLA in healthy donors. Study outcomes and limitations: Immune exposure information available was restricted to CMV serostatus.

The V and J ends lost 3 bases and 5 bases, in that order; junction bases with no gene match: 0. Germline V gene lookup returns CDR1 LNHDA and CDR2 SQIVND (reference sequence). The CDR3 contains 13 residues. This PCR relied on a set of 60 Vbeta primers and 13 Jbeta primers. Libraries were prepared by immunoSEQ multiplex PCR; TCRdb keeps only in-frame clonotypes and omits some of them. The repertoire consists of 150,000 to 200,000 clones, with 70% to 90% occurring once and the leading ten covering 9.3%. This chain links TRBV19 with TRBJ1-2; TRBD1 matches 10 bases. The clonotype comes from a man younger than 35 in good health and CMV-seropositive. The sequenced sample consisted of PBMCs. Written as DNA, the CDR3 is TGTGCCAGTAGTATGGGACAGGGGTATGGCTACACCTTC. It specifies CASSMGQGYGYTF. Full variable domain (outside the CDR3, taken from reference TRBV19 and TRBJ1-2): DGGITQSPKYLFRKEGQNVTLSCEQNLNHDAMYWYRQDPGQGLRLIYYSQIVNDFQKGDIAEGYSVSREKKESFPLTVTSAQKNPTAFYLCASSMGQGYGYTFGSGTRLTVV.